A selection of T cell receptor beta chains follows, all from one sample in a study of blood T cell repertoires in COVID-19. The assay was immunoSEQ multiplex PCR, and TCRdb's table has in-frame clones only and misses some. Among about 190,000 clones listed, about 90% were seen once. Sequenced: peripheral blood. Receptor source: a man in his late teens or twenties with active or convalescent COVID-19. Both conserved end residues are part of each CDR3. The D gene is left open where the match is weak. A row's size may be missing; if present it is once, few, many or a size class.

abundance,v_gene,j_gene,d_gene,CDR3aa,CDR3nt
-,TRBV11-2,TRBJ2-5,-,CASSLAGQSQETQYF,TGTGCCAGCAGCTTAGCCGGACAGTCCCAAGAGACCCAGTACTTC
-,TRBV5-1,TRBJ1-1,-,CASSYDRNTEAFF,TGCGCCAGCAGCTACGACAGGAACACTGAAGCTTTCTTT
-,TRBV5-4,TRBJ2-1,TRBD2,CASSLLAEGNNEQFF,TGTGCCAGCAGCTTACTAGCGGAGGGGAACAATGAGCAGTTCTTC
-,TRBV11-2,TRBJ2-3,TRBD1,CASSRTGTGVSSTDTQYF,TGTGCCAGCAGCCGAACCGGGACAGGGGTTTCTAGCACAGATACGCAGTATTTT
-,TRBV30,TRBJ1-2,-,CAWSVSGNYGYTF,TGTGCCTGGAGTGTTTCAGGAAACTATGGCTACACCTTC
-,TRBV7-9,TRBJ1-6,-,CASSLGGASYNSPLHF,TGTGCCAGCAGCTTAGGGGGCGCTTCCTATAATTCACCCCTCCACTTT
-,TRBV7-9,TRBJ2-1,TRBD2,CASSFSSGSDEQFF,TGTGCCAGCAGCTTCTCTAGCGGGAGTGATGAGCAGTTCTTC
-,TRBV6-1,TRBJ2-3,TRBD2,CASSERPGLAGGRPDTQYF,TGTGCCAGCAGTGAAAGACCGGGACTAGCGGGAGGTAGGCCAGATACGCAGTATTTT
once,TRBV6-5,TRBJ2-1,TRBD2,CASSPLWGGNNEQFF,TGTGCCAGCAGTCCCCTGTGGGGGGGTAACAATGAGCAGTTCTTC
few,TRBV5-1,TRBJ2-2,-,CASSLDAGENTGELFF,TGCGCCAGCAGCTTGGATGCAGGGGAGAACACCGGGGAGCTGTTTTTT
-,TRBV30,TRBJ1-2,TRBD1,CAWSLGQGVEGYTF,TGTGCCTGGAGTTTGGGACAGGGGGTGGAGGGCTACACCTTC
-,TRBV5-1,TRBJ2-3,TRBD2,CASSLAYSGVRTDTQYF,TGCGCCAGCAGCTTGGCCTATAGCGGGGTACGCACAGATACGCAGTATTTT
-,TRBV4-1,TRBJ2-7,TRBD1,CASSFSRDRAYEQYF,TGCGCCAGCAGCTTCAGCCGGGACAGGGCCTACGAGCAGTACTTC
-,TRBV7-8,TRBJ1-2,TRBD1,CASSAFGQVYGYTF,TGTGCCAGCAGCGCGTTCGGACAGGTCTATGGCTACACCTTC
-,TRBV7-9,TRBJ2-1,TRBD2,CASSAREVPFNEQFF,TGTGCCAGCAGCGCGCGGGAGGTACCGTTTAATGAGCAGTTCTTC
-,TRBV2,TRBJ1-1,-,CASSEQPPRVMNTEAFF,TGTGCCAGCAGTGAGCAGCCTCCGAGGGTAATGAACACTGAAGCTTTCTTT
-,TRBV18,TRBJ1-4,TRBD1,CASSPPGQEYNEKLFF,TGTGCCAGCTCACCACCGGGACAGGAATATAATGAAAAACTGTTTTTT
once,TRBV7-9,TRBJ1-3,-,CASSGRGSGNTIYF,TGTGCCAGCAGCGGCAGGGGATCTGGAAACACCATATATTTT
-,TRBV15,TRBJ1-1,TRBD1,CATSGGQGVGNTEAFF,TGTGCCACCAGCGGAGGACAGGGAGTGGGGAACACTGAAGCTTTCTTT
-,TRBV18,TRBJ1-3,-,CASSPAQGSGNTIYF,TGTGCCAGCTCACCAGCCCAGGGATCTGGAAACACCATATATTTT
-,TRBV7-9,TRBJ1-1,-,CASSLWAELNTEAFF,TGTGCCAGCAGCTTATGGGCAGAATTAAACACTGAAGCTTTCTTT
few,TRBV21-1,TRBJ1-2,-,CASRDPGTGGDGYTF,TGTGCCAGCAGGGACCCCGGGACAGGGGGGGATGGCTACACCTTC
few,TRBV6-6,TRBJ1-6,-,CASSLTWTSAGTSPLHF,TGTGCCAGCAGTCTTACCTGGACGTCGGCGGGTACTTCACCCCTCCACTTT